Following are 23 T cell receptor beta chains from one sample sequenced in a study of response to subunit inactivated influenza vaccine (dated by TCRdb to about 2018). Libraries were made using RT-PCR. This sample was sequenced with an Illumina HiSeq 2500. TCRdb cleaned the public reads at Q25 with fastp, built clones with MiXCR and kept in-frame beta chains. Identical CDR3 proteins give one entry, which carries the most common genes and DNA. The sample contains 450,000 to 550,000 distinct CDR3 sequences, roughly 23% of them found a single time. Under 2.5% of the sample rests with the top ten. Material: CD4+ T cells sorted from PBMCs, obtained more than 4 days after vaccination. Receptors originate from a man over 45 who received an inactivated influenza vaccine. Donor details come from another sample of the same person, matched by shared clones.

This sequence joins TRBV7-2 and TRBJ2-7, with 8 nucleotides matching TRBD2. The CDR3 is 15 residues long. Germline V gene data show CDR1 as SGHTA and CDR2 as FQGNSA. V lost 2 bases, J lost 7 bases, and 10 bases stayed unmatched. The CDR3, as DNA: TGTGCCAGCAGCTTATCCCATAGCGGGAACACTGAGCAGTACTTC. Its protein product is CASSLSHSGNTEQYF.

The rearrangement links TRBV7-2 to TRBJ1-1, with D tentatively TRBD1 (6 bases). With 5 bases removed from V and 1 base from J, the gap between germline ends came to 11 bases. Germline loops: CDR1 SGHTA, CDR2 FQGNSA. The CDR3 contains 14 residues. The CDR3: CASSPQGPNTEAFF. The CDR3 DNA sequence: TGTGCCAGCAGCCCACAGGGTCCGAACACTGAAGCTTTCTTT.

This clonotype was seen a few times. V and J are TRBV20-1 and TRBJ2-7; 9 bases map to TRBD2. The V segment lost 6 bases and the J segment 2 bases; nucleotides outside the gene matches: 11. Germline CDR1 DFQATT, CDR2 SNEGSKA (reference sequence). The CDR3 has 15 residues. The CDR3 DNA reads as TGCAGTGCCCCGGGGGGTCTAGCGGGGCCCTACGAGCAGTACTTC. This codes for CSAPGGLAGPYEQYF.

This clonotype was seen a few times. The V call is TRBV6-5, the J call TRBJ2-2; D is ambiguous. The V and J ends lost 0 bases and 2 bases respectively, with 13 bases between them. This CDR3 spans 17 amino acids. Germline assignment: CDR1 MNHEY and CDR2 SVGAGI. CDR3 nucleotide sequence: TGTGCCAGCAGTTACTCTCTGGCGGCAGCCAACACCGGGGAGCTGTTTTTT. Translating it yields CASSYSLAAANTGELFF.

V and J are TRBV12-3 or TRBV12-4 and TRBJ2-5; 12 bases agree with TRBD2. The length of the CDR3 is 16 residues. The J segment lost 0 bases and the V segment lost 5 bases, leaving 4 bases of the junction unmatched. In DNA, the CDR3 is TGTGCCAGCAGTCTTCGGACTAGCGGGAACCAAGAGACCCAGTACTTC. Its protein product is CASSLRTSGNQETQYF.

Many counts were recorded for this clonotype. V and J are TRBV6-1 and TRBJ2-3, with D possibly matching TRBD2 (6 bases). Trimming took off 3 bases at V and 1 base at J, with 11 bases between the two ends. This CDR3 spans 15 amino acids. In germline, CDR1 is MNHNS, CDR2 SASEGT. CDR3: CASSDPSAGTDTQYF. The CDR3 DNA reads TGTGCCAGCAGTGACCCTAGCGCGGGCACAGATACGCAGTATTTT.

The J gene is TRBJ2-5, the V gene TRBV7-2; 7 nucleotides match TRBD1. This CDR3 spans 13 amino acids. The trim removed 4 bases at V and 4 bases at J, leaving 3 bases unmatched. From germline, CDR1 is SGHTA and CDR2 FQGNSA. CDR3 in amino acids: CASSSGQRETQYF. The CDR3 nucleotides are TGTGCCAGCAGCTCGGGACAGCGAGAGACCCAGTACTTC.

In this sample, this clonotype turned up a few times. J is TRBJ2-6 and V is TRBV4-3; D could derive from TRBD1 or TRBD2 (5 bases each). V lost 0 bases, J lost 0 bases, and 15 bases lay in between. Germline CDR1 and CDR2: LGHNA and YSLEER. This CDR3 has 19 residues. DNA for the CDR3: TGCGCCAGCAGCCAAGAGACGGGGCGGAGTTTCTCTGGGGCCAACGTCCTGACTTTC. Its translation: CASSQETGRSFSGANVLTF.

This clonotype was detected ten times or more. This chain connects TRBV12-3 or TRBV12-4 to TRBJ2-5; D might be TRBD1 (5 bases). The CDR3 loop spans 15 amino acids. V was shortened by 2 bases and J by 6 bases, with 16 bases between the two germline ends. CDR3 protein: CASSLQGIIPKTQYF. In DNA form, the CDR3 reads TGTGCCAGCAGTTTACAGGGAATCATTCCAAAGACCCAGTACTTC.

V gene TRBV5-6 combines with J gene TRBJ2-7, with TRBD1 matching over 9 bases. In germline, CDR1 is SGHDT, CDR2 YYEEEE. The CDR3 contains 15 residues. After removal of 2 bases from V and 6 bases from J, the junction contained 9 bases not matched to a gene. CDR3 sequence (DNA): TGTGCCAGCAGCTTCCCCGGGACAGGGCTCTCCGAGCAGTACTTC. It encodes CASSFPGTGLSEQYF.

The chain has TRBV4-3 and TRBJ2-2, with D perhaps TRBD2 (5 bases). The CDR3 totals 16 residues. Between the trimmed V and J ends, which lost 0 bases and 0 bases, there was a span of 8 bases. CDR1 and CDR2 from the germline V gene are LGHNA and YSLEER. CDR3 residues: CASSQESRANTGELFF. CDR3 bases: TGCGCCAGCAGCCAAGAATCGAGGGCGAACACCGGGGAGCTGTTTTTT.

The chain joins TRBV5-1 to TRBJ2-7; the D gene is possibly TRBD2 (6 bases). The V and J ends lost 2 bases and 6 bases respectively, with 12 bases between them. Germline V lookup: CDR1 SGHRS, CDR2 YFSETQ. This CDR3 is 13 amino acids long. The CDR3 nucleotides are TGCGCCAGCAGCTTATCGGGGGTCGGCGAGCAGTACTTC. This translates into CASSLSGVGEQYF. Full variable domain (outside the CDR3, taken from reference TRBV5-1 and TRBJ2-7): KAGVTQTPRYLIKTRGQQVTLSCSPISGHRSVSWYQQTPGQGLQFLFEYFSETQRNKGNFPGRFSGRQFSNSRSEMNVSTLELGDSALYLCASSLSGVGEQYFGPGTRLTVT.

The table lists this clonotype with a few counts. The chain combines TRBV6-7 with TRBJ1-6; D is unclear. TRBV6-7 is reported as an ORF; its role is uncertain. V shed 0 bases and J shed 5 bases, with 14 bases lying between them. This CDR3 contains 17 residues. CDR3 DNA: TGTGCCAGCAGTTACTCTCAGGAGAGGGATAATAATTCACCCCTCCACTTT. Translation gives CASSYSQERDNNSPLHF.

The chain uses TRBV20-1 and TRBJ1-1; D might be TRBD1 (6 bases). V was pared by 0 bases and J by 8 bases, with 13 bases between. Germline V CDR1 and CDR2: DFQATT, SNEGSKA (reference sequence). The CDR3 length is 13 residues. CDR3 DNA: TGCAGTGCTAGAGATCCCCGGAGGGGGGAAGCTTTCTTT. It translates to CSARDPRRGEAFF.

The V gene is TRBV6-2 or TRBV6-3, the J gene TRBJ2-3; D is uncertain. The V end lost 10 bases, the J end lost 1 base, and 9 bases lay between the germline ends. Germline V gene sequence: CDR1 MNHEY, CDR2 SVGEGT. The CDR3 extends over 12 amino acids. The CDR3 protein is CATAARTDTQYF. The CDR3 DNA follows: TGTGCCACGGCTGCCCGCACAGATACGCAGTATTTT.

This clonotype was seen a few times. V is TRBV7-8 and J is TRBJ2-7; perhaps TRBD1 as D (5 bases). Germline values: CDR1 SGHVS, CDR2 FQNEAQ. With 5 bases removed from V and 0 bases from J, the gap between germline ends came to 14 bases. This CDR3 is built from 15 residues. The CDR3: CASSMTEAFSYEQYF. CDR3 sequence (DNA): TGTGCCAGCAGCATGACAGAGGCCTTCTCCTACGAGCAGTACTTC. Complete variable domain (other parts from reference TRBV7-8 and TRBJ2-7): GAGVSQSPRYKVAKRGQDVALRCDPISGHVSLFWYQQALGQGPEFLTYFQNEAQLDKSGLPSDRFFAERPEGSVSTLKIQRTQQEDSAVYLCASSMTEAFSYEQYFGPGTRLTVT.

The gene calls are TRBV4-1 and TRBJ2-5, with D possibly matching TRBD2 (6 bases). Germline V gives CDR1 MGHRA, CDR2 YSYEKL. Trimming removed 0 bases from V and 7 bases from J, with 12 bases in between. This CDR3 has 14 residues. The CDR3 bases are TGCGCCAGCAGCCAAGATCCGAATAGCGGGACCCAGTACTTC. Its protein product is CASSQDPNSGTQYF.

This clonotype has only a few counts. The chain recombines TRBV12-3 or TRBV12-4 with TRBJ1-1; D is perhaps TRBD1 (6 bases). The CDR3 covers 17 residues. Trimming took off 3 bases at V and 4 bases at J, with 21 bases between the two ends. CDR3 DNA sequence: TGTGCCAGCAGTTTGCTGGGGGGGCGGGGAAAGAGCACTGAAGCTTTCTTT. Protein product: CASSLLGGRGKSTEAFF.

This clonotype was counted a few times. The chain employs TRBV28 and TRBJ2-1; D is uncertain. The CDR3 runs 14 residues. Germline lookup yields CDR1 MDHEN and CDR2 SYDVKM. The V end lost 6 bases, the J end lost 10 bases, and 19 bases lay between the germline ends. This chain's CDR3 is CASSYERPRREQFF. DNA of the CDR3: TGTGCCAGCAGCTACGAGAGGCCGCGACGGGAGCAGTTCTTC.

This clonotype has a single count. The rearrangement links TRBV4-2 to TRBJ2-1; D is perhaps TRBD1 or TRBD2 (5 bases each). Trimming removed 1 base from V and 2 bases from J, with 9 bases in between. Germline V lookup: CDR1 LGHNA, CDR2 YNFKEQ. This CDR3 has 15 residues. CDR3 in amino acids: CASSQAGPTYNEQFF. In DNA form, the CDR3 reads TGTGCCAGCAGCCAAGCGGGACCAACCTACAATGAGCAGTTCTTC.

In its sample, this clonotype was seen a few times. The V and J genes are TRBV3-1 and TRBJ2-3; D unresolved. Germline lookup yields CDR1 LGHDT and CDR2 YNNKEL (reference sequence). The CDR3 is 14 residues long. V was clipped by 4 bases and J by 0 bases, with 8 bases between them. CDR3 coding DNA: TGTGCCAGCAGCCCCCCAGCCAGCACAGATACGCAGTATTTT. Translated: CASSPPASTDTQYF.

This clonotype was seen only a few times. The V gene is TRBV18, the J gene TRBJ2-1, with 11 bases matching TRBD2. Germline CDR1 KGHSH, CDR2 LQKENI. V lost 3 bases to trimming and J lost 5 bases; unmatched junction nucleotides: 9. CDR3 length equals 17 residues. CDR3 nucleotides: TGTGCCAGCTCACCTATCCCCGGGACTAGCGGCCACAATGAGCAGTTCTTC. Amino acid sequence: CASSPIPGTSGHNEQFF.

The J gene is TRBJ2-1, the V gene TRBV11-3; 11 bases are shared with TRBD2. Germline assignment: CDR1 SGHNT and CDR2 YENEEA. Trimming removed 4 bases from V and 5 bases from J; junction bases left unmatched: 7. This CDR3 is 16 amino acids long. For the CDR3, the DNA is TGTGCCAGCAGCTCCAGGGGACTAGCGGAAAACAATGAGCAGTTCTTC. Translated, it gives CASSSRGLAENNEQFF. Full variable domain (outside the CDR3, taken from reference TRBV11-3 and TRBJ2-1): EAGVVQSPRYKIIEKKQPVAFWCNPISGHNTLYWYLQNLGQGPELLIRYENEEAVDDSQLPKDRFSAERLKGVDSTLKIQPAELGDSAVYLCASSSRGLAENNEQFFGPGTRLTVL.